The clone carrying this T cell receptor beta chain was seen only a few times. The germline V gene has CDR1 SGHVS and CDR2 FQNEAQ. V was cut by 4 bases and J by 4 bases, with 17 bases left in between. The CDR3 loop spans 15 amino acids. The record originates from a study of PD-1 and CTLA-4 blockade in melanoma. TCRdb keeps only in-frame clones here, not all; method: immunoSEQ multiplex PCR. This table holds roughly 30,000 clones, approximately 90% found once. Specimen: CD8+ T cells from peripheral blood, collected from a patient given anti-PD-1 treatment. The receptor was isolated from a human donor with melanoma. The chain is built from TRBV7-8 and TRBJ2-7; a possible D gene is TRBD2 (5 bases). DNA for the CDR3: TGTGCCAGCAGCTCACGGGAACAAGGGTTGTACGAGCAGTACTTC. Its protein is CASSSREQGLYEQYF.